This passage covers 2 T cell receptor beta chains from one sample sequenced in a study of T cells after yellow fever vaccination. TCRdb used MiXCR to reprocess the 5' RACE reads, holding one entry per CDR3 protein. The sample lists roughly 400,000 distinct CDR3 sequences; roughly 20% were seen once. The sequenced sample was PBMCs, obtained before the yellow fever booster vaccination. These receptor sequences come from a man between 18 and 29 years old who received the YFV17D yellow fever vaccine.

This clonotype was observed a few times. The V and J genes are TRBV7-8 and TRBJ1-1; possible D gene TRBD1, 6 bases. Germline V gives CDR1 SGHVS, CDR2 FQNEAQ. The length of the CDR3 is 16 residues. CDR3 DNA: TGTGCGAGCGTATTGTCAAGGACAGACATGAACACTGAAGCTTTCTTT. It encodes CASVLSRTDMNTEAFF.

The rearrangement links TRBV20-1 to TRBJ1-2; D is possibly TRBD1 (6 bases). The CDR3 runs 15 residues. V was shortened by 0 bases and J by 1 base, with 12 bases between the two germline ends. The germline CDR1 and CDR2 sequences are DFQATT and SNEGSKA (reference sequence). CDR3 bases: TGCAGTGCTAGAGATTTTGGCAGGGGTAACTATGGCTACACCTTC. Translating gives CSARDFGRGNYGYTF.